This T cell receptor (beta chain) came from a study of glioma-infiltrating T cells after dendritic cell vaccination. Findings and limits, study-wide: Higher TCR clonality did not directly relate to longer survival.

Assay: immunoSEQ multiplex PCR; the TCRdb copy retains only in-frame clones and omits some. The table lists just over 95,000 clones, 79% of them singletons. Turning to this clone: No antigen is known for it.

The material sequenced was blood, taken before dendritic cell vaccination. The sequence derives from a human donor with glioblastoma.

CDR3 coding DNA: TGTGCCACCGCACGAGCGTTGAGCGGGAGGAGGGAAGAGACCCAGTACTTC. It specifies CATARALSGRREETQYF. The chain links TRBV15 to TRBJ2-5; TRBD2 matches at 9 bases. The CDR3 loop spans 17 amino acids. CDR1 and CDR2 from the germline V gene are LNHNV and YYDKDF (reference sequence). Trimming at V came to 8 bases and at J to 3 bases, leaving 16 bases not matched to a gene.